A selection of T cell receptor beta chains follows, all from one sample in a study of T cell responses to AZD1222 COVID-19 vaccine. Method: immunoSEQ multiplex PCR; TCRdb's copy keeps in-frame clones and lacks some. The sample consists of 100,000 to 150,000 clones, roughly 87% of them appearing once. The sequencing used peripheral blood, collected on day 0 of MenACWY control vaccination. The receptors come from an adult in good health. The CDR3 runs from the conserved cysteine through the conserved F or W. D genes are given only for firm matches. Clone sizes are given selectively: once, few, many, or a class where the clone is expanded.

d_call j_call v_call clone_size cdr3_length cdr3_nt cdr3_aa
TRBD1 TRBJ2-1 TRBV6-6 . 15 TGTGCCAGCAGTTACATCAGGGGGCTCGACAATGAGCAGTTCTTC CASSYIRGLDNEQFF
. TRBJ2-1 TRBV27 . 14 TGTGCCAGCAGTCAAAAGCGGACCTACAATGAGCAGTTCTTC CASSQKRTYNEQFF
. TRBJ2-3 TRBV24-1 . 18 TGTGCCACCAGTGACCGTATCCGGGACCGCTACCTCACAGATACGCAGTATTTT CATSDRIRDRYLTDTQYF
. TRBJ2-3 TRBV6-5 . 15 TGTGCCAGCGACCACCGGCGGGGCGTCACAGATACGCAGTATTTT CASDHRRGVTDTQYF
. TRBJ2-1 TRBV18 . 13 TGTGCCAGCTCTATTTCAGATGTTAATGAGCAGTTCTTC CASSISDVNEQFF
TRBD2 TRBJ2-7 TRBV28 . 16 TGTGCCAGCAGTTCGTATCCCGGGACTAAACCCTACGAGCAGTACTTC CASSSYPGTKPYEQYF
TRBD1 TRBJ2-6 TRBV6-1 . 17 TGTGCCAGCAGTGAACAGGCAGGGGGCACTGGGGCCAACGTCCTGACTTTC CASSEQAGGTGANVLTF
. TRBJ2-3 TRBV27 . 14 TGTGCCAGCAGTTTACAATCAGACACAGATACGCAGTATTTT CASSLQSDTDTQYF
TRBD1 TRBJ2-7 TRBV7-8 . 15 TGTGCCAGCAGCTTGGGGACAGGGGAGGGTTACGAGCAGTACTTC CASSLGTGEGYEQYF
TRBD1 TRBJ2-7 TRBV30 . 17 TGTGCCTGGAAGTCCCCCCCGTACAGGGGCAAATCCTACGAGCAGTACTTC CAWKSPPYRGKSYEQYF
. TRBJ1-6 TRBV6-5 . 13 TGTGCCAGCAATGGACAGCACAATTCACCCCTCCACTTT CASNGQHNSPLHF
. TRBJ2-5 TRBV18 . 11 TGTGCCAGCTCAGAGCTCGGGACCCAGTACTTC CASSELGTQYF
TRBD1 TRBJ1-1 TRBV7-9 . 14 TGTGCCAGCAGCACCTCGGGACAGCGAAGGGGAGCTTTCTTT CASSTSGQRRGAFF
. TRBJ1-2 TRBV6-5 few 11 TGTGCCAGCAGAAACTCCTATGGCTACACCTTC CASRNSYGYTF
. TRBJ2-2 TRBV11-3 . 15 TGTGCCAGCAGCCTAGGGGGGAGGGCGGCCGGGGAGCTGTTTTTT CASSLGGRAAGELFF
. TRBJ2-5 TRBV2 . 14 TGTGCCAGCAGGGAGACGGTATACCAAGAGACCCAGTACTTC CASRETVYQETQYF
. TRBJ1-1 TRBV7-2 . 15 TGTGCCAGCAGCACTGACGGGCGGACCAACACTGAAGCTTTCTTT CASSTDGRTNTEAFF
TRBD1 TRBJ2-7 TRBV2 . 15 TGTGCCAGCAGGTTCGGGACAGGACTAACCTACGAGCAGTACTTC CASRFGTGLTYEQYF
. TRBJ1-2 TRBV29-1 . 11 TGCAGCGTTCTCCTAGTAGGTGGCTACACCTTC CSVLLVGGYTF
TRBD1 TRBJ1-5 TRBV5-1 . 19 TGCGCCAGCAGGCTAAGCGACAGGGGAAGAATCGGGAGCAATCAGCCCCAGCATTTT CASRLSDRGRIGSNQPQHF
TRBD1 TRBJ1-5 TRBV6-5 . 14 TGTGCCAGCAGTTCGGACAGGGGCAATCAGCCCCAGCATTTT CASSSDRGNQPQHF
. TRBJ2-5 TRBV15 . 13 TGTGCCACCAGGGATCAAGGGAGCGAGACCCAGTACTTC CATRDQGSETQYF
. TRBJ1-1 TRBV19 . 15 TGTGCCAGTAGCCGGGGCCAAAAACAGAACACTGAAGCTTTCTTT CASSRGQKQNTEAFF
TRBD2 TRBJ2-2 TRBV30 . 17 TGTGCCTGGAGAAGACTAGCGGGAGAATTTGGGACCGGGGAGCTGTTTTTT CAWRRLAGEFGTGELFF
. TRBJ2-5 TRBV28 . 11 TGTGCCAGCAGATCGAAAGAGACCCAGTACTTC CASRSKETQYF
. TRBJ2-1 TRBV7-9 . 14 TGTGCCAGCAGCTCTGGGTTCGCGGAGGATGAGCAGTTCTTC CASSSGFAEDEQFF
. TRBJ1-3 TRBV5-6 . 14 TGTGCCAGCAGCTGGACCCCCTCTGGAAACACCATATATTTT CASSWTPSGNTIYF
. TRBJ1-1 TRBV27 . 13 TGTGCCAGCAGTTTGATCGTTGACGCTGAAGCTTTCTTT CASSLIVDAEAFF
TRBD1 TRBJ2-1 TRBV11-1 once 14 TGTGCCAGCAGCGAGGACAGGGGTGGTGATGAGCAGTTCTTC CASSEDRGGDEQFF
TRBD1 TRBJ2-7 TRBV19 . 15 TGTGCCAGTAGTCCGCAGACAGGGGTCAGGTACGAGCAGTACTTC CASSPQTGVRYEQYF
. TRBJ1-4 TRBV13 . 12 TGTGCCAGCAGCTCAGCAAAGGAAAAACTGTTTTTT CASSSAKEKLFF
. TRBJ1-3 TRBV11-2 . 15 TGTGCCAGCAGCTCCGGACGGATCTCTGGAAACACCATATATTTT CASSSGRISGNTIYF
TRBD2 TRBJ2-1 TRBV4-2 . 16 TGTGCCAGCAGCCAAGAAGCGGCTAGCGGGGGGGATGAGCAGTTCTTC CASSQEAASGGDEQFF
. TRBJ2-5 TRBV5-1 . 15 TGCGCCAGCAGCTTGGGGCTGGGGGCTGGAGAGACCCAGTACTTC CASSLGLGAGETQYF
TRBD1 TRBJ1-4 TRBV5-1 . 13 TGCGCCAGCAGTGGACAGGGGCATGAAAAACTGTTTTTT CASSGQGHEKLFF
. TRBJ1-2 TRBV13 once 17 TGTGCCAGCAGCCAGAGTCGACAGGCGGTTCCCTACTATGGCTACACCTTC CASSQSRQAVPYYGYTF
TRBD1 TRBJ1-2 TRBV28 . 14 TGTGCCAGCAGCTTTACGGGACAGTTCTATGGCTACACCTTC CASSFTGQFYGYTF
. TRBJ1-2 TRBV7-9 . 12 TGTGCCAGCAGCCCTAGTATGGATGGCTACACCTTC CASSPSMDGYTF
TRBD1 TRBJ1-4 TRBV19 once 14 TGTGCCAGTAGACGACAGGGTCTGGATGAAAAACTGTTTTTT CASRRQGLDEKLFF
TRBD1 TRBJ1-1 TRBV2 . 14 TGTGCCAGCAGTGGACAGGGGGAGAACACTGAAGCTTTCTTT CASSGQGENTEAFF
. TRBJ1-5 TRBV6-5 . 13 TGTGCCAGCGGCGGGGGGGTGAGGCAGCCCCAGCATTTT CASGGGVRQPQHF
TRBD1 TRBJ2-7 TRBV9 . 16 TGTGCCAGCAGCCCAGGGGGCCCCGGGTCGCGCTACGAGCAGTACTTC CASSPGGPGSRYEQYF
TRBD2 TRBJ2-5 TRBV15 . 17 TGTGCCACCAGCAGTCCTAGCGGGGGGGCGCGTAGAGAGACCCAGTACTTC CATSSPSGGARRETQYF
. TRBJ2-5 TRBV18 . 14 TGTGCCAGCTCACCTGGGATTTTGAGAGAGACCCAGTACTTC CASSPGILRETQYF
. TRBJ1-1 TRBV28 . 14 TGTGCCAGCAGTTCGCAGGGGACGAACACTGAAGCTTTCTTT CASSSQGTNTEAFF
. TRBJ1-1 TRBV3-1/TRBV3-2 few 11 TGTGCCAGCAGCCAGGCCAATGAAGCTTTCTTT CASSQANEAFF
. TRBJ2-5 TRBV24-1 . 12 TGTGCCACCAGCCAGGGTCGTGGGACCCAGTACTTC CATSQGRGTQYF
. TRBJ2-1 TRBV12-3/TRBV12-4 . 12 TGTGCCAGCAGTTTAGGCCTCAATGAGCAGTTCTTC CASSLGLNEQFF
. TRBJ1-6 TRBV25-1 . 15 TGTGCCAGCAGGAACTCCGGGGCGTATAATTCACCCCTCCACTTT CASRNSGAYNSPLHF
. TRBJ1-4 TRBV5-1 . 14 TGCGCCAGCAGTGCGACGGCAACTAATGAAAAACTGTTTTTT CASSATATNEKLFF
. TRBJ1-6 TRBV28 . 10 TGTGCCAGCGCTACTAGGTCCCTCCACTTT CASATRSLHF
TRBD2 TRBJ2-5 TRBV28 . 13 TGTGCCAGCAGCTCCGGGACTAGTGAGACCCAGTACTTC CASSSGTSETQYF